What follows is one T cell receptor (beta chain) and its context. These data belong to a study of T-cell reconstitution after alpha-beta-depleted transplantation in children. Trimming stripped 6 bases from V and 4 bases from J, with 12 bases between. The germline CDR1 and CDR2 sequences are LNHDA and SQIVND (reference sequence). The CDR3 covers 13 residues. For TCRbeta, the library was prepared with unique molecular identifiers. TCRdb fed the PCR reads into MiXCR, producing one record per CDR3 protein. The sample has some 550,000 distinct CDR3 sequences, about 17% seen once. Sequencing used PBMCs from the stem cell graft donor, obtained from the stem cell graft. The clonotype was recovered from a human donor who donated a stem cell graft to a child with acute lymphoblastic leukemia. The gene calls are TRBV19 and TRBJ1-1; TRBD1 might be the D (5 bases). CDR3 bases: TGTGCCAGTAGAAAACAGGTATTCACTGAAGCTTTCTTT. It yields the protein CASRKQVFTEAFF. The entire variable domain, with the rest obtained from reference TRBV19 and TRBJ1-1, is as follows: DGGITQSPKYLFRKEGQNVTLSCEQNLNHDAMYWYRQDPGQGLRLIYYSQIVNDFQKGDIAEGYSVSREKKESFPLTVTSAQKNPTAFYLCASRKQVFTEAFFGQGTRLTVV.